This is a list of T cell receptor beta chains from one sample in a study of T-cell memory formation after mild COVID-19. Each CDR3 protein gets one entry after TCRdb re-called the 5' RACE reads with MiXCR. This sample has some 320,000 distinct CDR3 sequences, with about 16% found just once. The source material was PBMCs or a T cell subset sorted from them (not recorded which). The origin of the receptors is a man aged 18 to 35 who had mild COVID-19 (a few samples of this study predate the infection). Cell type and time point are not known. Both conserved end residues are part of each CDR3. The D gene is left open where the match is weak. A clone size is listed for some rows: how often the clone was seen (once, few, many), or a class if it is expanded.

V	size	D	J	CDR3	DNA
TRBV5-6	many	-	TRBJ2-5	CASSFVGETQYF	TGTGCCAGCAGCTTCGTCGGGGAGACCCAGTACTTC
TRBV3-1	many	-	TRBJ2-7	CASSVRNEQYF	TGTGCCAGCAGTGTACGGAACGAGCAGTACTTC
TRBV20-1	few	TRBD2	TRBJ2-7	CSARDLLSDLAGDFNEQYF	TGCAGTGCTAGAGACCTACTCTCAGATCTAGCGGGGGATTTCAACGAGCAGTACTTC
TRBV12-3/TRBV12-4	-	-	TRBJ1-1	CASSARTDTEAFF	TGTGCCAGCAGTGCCAGGACAGACACTGAAGCTTTCTTT
TRBV5-1	few	TRBD1	TRBJ2-7	CASSSGQTYEQYF	TGCGCCAGCAGCTCGGGACAGACCTACGAGCAGTACTTC
TRBV7-9	-	-	TRBJ2-2	CASSLVPEGTGELFF	TGTGCCAGCAGCTTGGTCCCCGAAGGCACCGGGGAGCTGTTTTTT
TRBV6-2/TRBV6-3	-	-	TRBJ1-2	CASSYSRGAAANYGYTF	TGTGCCAGCAGTTACTCGAGAGGGGCCGCCGCGAACTATGGCTACACCTTC
TRBV5-1	few	-	TRBJ2-1	CASSLPQRATYNEQFF	TGCGCCAGCAGCTTGCCCCAGCGGGCAACCTACAATGAGCAGTTCTTC
TRBV7-2	few	TRBD2	TRBJ2-7	CASSYPTTGLAAAGITF	TGTGCCAGCAGCTACCCCACAACCGGACTAGCGGCGGCAGGCATAACTTTC
TRBV11-2	-	-	TRBJ2-2	CASSWFWGKRDTGELFF	TGTGCCAGCAGCTGGTTTTGGGGAAAACGGGACACCGGGGAGCTGTTTTTT
TRBV7-2	many	TRBD2	TRBJ2-5	CASSLEERGGPVQTQYF	TGTGCCAGCAGCTTGGAGGAGCGGGGGGGACCCGTGCAGACCCAGTACTTC
TRBV7-2	-	-	TRBJ1-1	CASSLAGRQAFF	TGTGCCAGCAGCTTAGCTGGCAGACAAGCTTTCTTT
TRBV11-3	few	-	TRBJ2-2	CASSPGGGSNTGELFF	TGTGCCAGCAGCCCAGGGGGGGGCTCGAACACCGGGGAGCTGTTTTTT
TRBV6-5	few	-	TRBJ2-7	CASSLDSFQSSYEQYF	TGTGCCAGCAGCCTTGACAGTTTCCAGAGCTCCTACGAGCAGTACTTC
TRBV7-2	-	TRBD1	TRBJ2-2	CASSLASQGYGTGELFF	TGTGCCAGCAGCTTAGCCTCACAGGGGTATGGCACCGGGGAGCTGTTTTTT
TRBV5-1	-	-	TRBJ2-7	CASSFNKGYEQYF	TGCGCCAGCAGCTTTAATAAGGGCTACGAGCAGTACTTC
TRBV7-8	-	TRBD1	TRBJ1-1	CASSLTVTGFNTEAFF	TGTGCCAGCAGCTTAACAGTGACAGGGTTTAACACTGAAGCTTTCTTT
TRBV7-2	many	-	TRBJ2-3	CASSPRTDTQYF	TGTGCCAGCAGCCCCCGCACAGATACGCAGTATTTT
TRBV4-3	-	-	TRBJ2-5	CASSQVAGTQETQYF	TGCGCCAGCAGCCAAGTTGCAGGGACCCAAGAGACCCAGTACTTC
TRBV7-9	few	-	TRBJ1-3	CASRLGSGNTIYF	TGTGCCAGTAGGTTAGGCTCTGGAAACACCATATATTTT
TRBV10-3	few	-	TRBJ1-1	CAIGRGGTEAFF	TGTGCCATCGGTCGGGGGGGAACTGAAGCTTTCTTT
TRBV11-2	-	TRBD1	TRBJ2-2	CASSPQGAPTGELFF	TGTGCCAGCAGCCCTCAGGGGGCGCCCACCGGGGAGCTGTTTTTT
TRBV5-1	few	TRBD1	TRBJ2-5	CASRRQGDPQETQYF	TGCGCCAGCAGGCGACAGGGTGATCCCCAAGAGACCCAGTACTTC
TRBV6-5	-	-	TRBJ2-3	CASSYLAKSSDTQYF	TGTGCCAGCAGTTACTTAGCGAAATCCTCAGATACGCAGTATTTT
TRBV5-1	once	-	TRBJ2-5	CASSLRGARETQYF	TGCGCCAGCAGCTTGCGGGGGGCACGAGAGACCCAGTACTTC
TRBV7-2	few	-	TRBJ2-1	CASSLGGEGPYNEQFF	TGTGCCAGCAGCTTAGGAGGGGAAGGACCCTACAATGAGCAGTTCTTC
TRBV4-3	few	TRBD1	TRBJ2-5	CASSRTGTGGETQYF	TGCGCCAGCAGCCGAACCGGGACAGGGGGAGAGACCCAGTACTTC
TRBV3-1	few	-	TRBJ2-3	CASTPRVGERTQYF	TGTGCCAGCACCCCGAGGGTCGGGGAACGAACGCAGTATTTT
TRBV30	-	TRBD2	TRBJ2-1	CAWSGLAVREQFF	TGTGCCTGGAGTGGTCTAGCGGTCCGGGAGCAGTTCTTC
TRBV20-1	-	-	TRBJ1-6	CSASSSYNSPLHF	TGCAGTGCCTCGAGCTCCTATAATTCACCCCTCCACTTT
TRBV11-2	few	TRBD2	TRBJ2-5	CASSLYLAEETQYF	TGTGCCAGCAGCTTGTACCTAGCGGAAGAGACCCAGTACTTC
TRBV6-2/TRBV6-3	-	-	TRBJ1-1	CASGYRLNTEAFF	TGTGCCAGCGGCTACAGGTTGAACACTGAAGCTTTCTTT
TRBV6-5	few	-	TRBJ2-5	CASMGDGQETQYF	TGTGCCAGCATGGGGGACGGACAAGAGACCCAGTACTTC
TRBV20-1	few	TRBD1	TRBJ1-5	CSASTGGAGTQPQHF	TGCAGTGCTTCAACAGGGGGCGCGGGTACTCAGCCCCAGCATTTT
TRBV19	-	-	TRBJ1-2	CASSHSPGGEYGYTF	TGTGCCAGTAGTCACAGTCCGGGGGGTGAATATGGCTACACCTTC
TRBV12-3/TRBV12-4	few	TRBD1	TRBJ1-2	CASSFRTGVRYTF	TGTGCCAGCAGTTTCCGGACAGGGGTACGCTACACCTTC
TRBV6-5	few	TRBD1	TRBJ2-3	CASSKRQGGDTQYF	TGTGCCAGCAGTAAGCGACAGGGGGGTGATACGCAGTATTTT
TRBV6-2/TRBV6-3	-	TRBD2	TRBJ2-5	CASSSRLAGWKETQYF	TGTGCCAGCAGTTCTAGACTAGCGGGGTGGAAAGAGACCCAGTACTTC
TRBV6-2/TRBV6-3	few	TRBD1	TRBJ1-1	CATRSTGAAEAFF	TGTGCCACCCGATCGACAGGGGCCGCTGAAGCTTTCTTT
TRBV13	-	-	TRBJ2-5	CASSLLNQETQYF	TGTGCCAGCAGCCTCCTAAACCAAGAGACCCAGTACTTC
TRBV29-1	few	TRBD1	TRBJ1-2	CSVGTGNYGYTF	TGCAGCGTTGGGACAGGGAACTATGGCTACACCTTC
TRBV25-1	-	-	TRBJ1-1	CASIRTGSNTEAFF	TGTGCCAGCATCAGAACAGGGAGCAACACTGAAGCTTTCTTT
TRBV7-8	-	-	TRBJ2-3	CASSLAIRGTQYF	TGTGCCAGCAGCTTAGCAATCAGGGGCACGCAGTATTTT
TRBV4-2	-	TRBD2	TRBJ2-5	CASSQAMASGVGETQYF	TGTGCCAGCAGCCAAGCAATGGCTAGCGGGGTTGGGGAGACCCAGTACTTC
TRBV2	-	-	TRBJ1-2	CASRAYGYTF	TGTGCCAGCAGGGCCTATGGCTACACCTTC
TRBV4-1	once	TRBD2	TRBJ2-1	CATGLAGGYNEQFF	TGCGCCACCGGACTAGCGGGGGGATACAATGAGCAGTTCTTC
TRBV7-8	few	TRBD2	TRBJ2-5	CASVAPEGGGAYVQETQYF	TGTGCCAGCGTCGCCCCGGAGGGCGGGGGGGCTTATGTCCAAGAGACCCAGTACTTC
TRBV25-1	-	-	TRBJ2-2	CASTGFSTGELFF	TGTGCCAGCACAGGGTTTAGCACCGGGGAGCTGTTTTTT
TRBV6-5	-	-	TRBJ2-2	CASRPTTAEELFF	TGTGCCAGCAGGCCCACTACTGCCGAGGAGCTGTTTTTT
TRBV21-1	few	-	TRBJ2-3	CASSIRPHVDGSLSTDTQYF	TGTGCCAGCAGCATACGTCCACACGTAGACGGCAGCCTGAGCACAGATACGCAGTATTTT
TRBV12-3/TRBV12-4	many	-	TRBJ2-7	CASSLRLGDGEQYF	TGTGCCAGCAGTTTACGACTTGGAGACGGGGAGCAGTACTTC
TRBV5-1	few	-	TRBJ2-1	CASRPTEGYNEQFF	TGCGCCAGCAGACCGACCGAGGGATACAATGAGCAGTTCTTC
TRBV29-1	-	TRBD2	TRBJ2-2	CSVTSGGAGELFF	TGCAGCGTAACTAGCGGGGGGGCCGGGGAGCTGTTTTTT
TRBV28	-	-	TRBJ1-2	CASSTGVQVEYGYTF	TGTGCCAGCAGTACCGGAGTACAGGTGGAATATGGCTACACCTTC